These T cell receptor beta chains were read from a single sample in a study of cytotoxic CD8 clonotypes in ibrutinib-treated CLL. Sequencing used immunoSEQ multiplex PCR; TCRdb keeps in-frame clones, though not all of them. The sample carries 40,000 to 50,000 clones, roughly three fifths recorded once. The material sequenced was PBMCs, taken after 24 months of ibrutinib treatment. The source of these receptors is a human donor with chronic lymphocytic leukemia. Each CDR3 is given with its conserved first and last residue. The D gene is left open where the match is weak. Not all rows give a size; the values are once, few, many and, for expanded clones, a class.

TRBV10-1	TRBJ1-3	NA	NA	TGCGCCAGCAGTCGGGACTCTGGAAACACCATATATTTT	CASSRDSGNTIYF
TRBV6-6	TRBJ1-5	NA	NA	TGTGCCAGCACCGTTAAGGGGGTTTTCGGCAATCGGCCCCAGCATTTT	CASTVKGVFGNRPQHF
TRBV6-1	TRBJ1-1	NA	NA	TGTGCCAGCAGTCAGAGAGCAAAGGCGGACACTGAAGCTTTCTTT	CASSQRAKADTEAFF
TRBV6-1	TRBJ1-1	once	NA	TGTGCCGGGTTCGGGGGCAGTTTCGCTGAAGCTTTCTTT	CAGFGGSFAEAFF
TRBV5-1	TRBJ1-1	few	NA	TGCGCCAGCAGCCTCCGGATGAACACTGAAGCTTTCTTT	CASSLRMNTEAFF
TRBV7-8	TRBJ1-1	NA	NA	TGTGCCAGCAGCTTACTCCCGACAGCTGAAGCTTTCTTT	CASSLLPTAEAFF
TRBV27	TRBJ1-6	NA	NA	TGTGCCTCTAGATGGGGGGGGAATTCACCCCTCCACTTT	CASRWGGNSPLHF
TRBV2	TRBJ2-1	NA	TRBD2	TGTGCCAGCACTCCCGGGACTAGCTATAATGAGCAGTTCTTC	CASTPGTSYNEQFF
TRBV11-2	TRBJ1-4	NA	TRBD1	TGTGCCAGCAGCTCGTACCCGCTAACGGGACAGGGAAAGGCGAAACTGTTTTTT	CASSSYPLTGQGKAKLFF
TRBV5-1	TRBJ1-1	NA	TRBD1	TGCGCCAGCAGCAGGACAGGGGGCGTACAGACTGAAGCTTTCTTT	CASSRTGGVQTEAFF
TRBV19	TRBJ2-7	few	NA	TGTGCCAGTAGTATGACGGGTAGCGGCTCCTACGAGCAGTACTTC	CASSMTGSGSYEQYF
TRBV5-6	TRBJ2-1	NA	NA	TGTGCCAGCGCCGCACGGGGTTTCAACAATGAGCAGTTCTTC	CASAARGFNNEQFF
TRBV29-1	TRBJ1-1	NA	TRBD1	TGCAGCGTTGATGTGACAGGGGGGACTGAAGCTTTCTTT	CSVDVTGGTEAFF
TRBV10-3	TRBJ1-5	many	NA	TGTGCCATCAGTGAGGTCAGTAGCAATCAGCCCCAGCATTTT	CAISEVSSNQPQHF
TRBV29-1	TRBJ2-3	few	TRBD1	TGCAGCGCCCGGACAGGGGGTCGTACAGATACGCAGTATTTT	CSARTGGRTDTQYF
TRBV11-2	TRBJ2-7	NA	NA	TGTGCCAGCACCGAGGGGTTTTTCTCCTACGAGCAGTACTTC	CASTEGFFSYEQYF
TRBV19	TRBJ2-3	NA	TRBD2	TGTGCCAGTAGTCGCGGGGTAGCGGGGGGTGATACGCAGTATTTT	CASSRGVAGGDTQYF
TRBV7-8	TRBJ1-3	NA	NA	TGTGCCAGCAGCTTAAGGCACCGGGGGGGCACCATATATTTT	CASSLRHRGGTIYF